This T cell receptor beta chain was captured in a study of blood T cells in healthy people across ages. Drawing of peripheral blood yielded ten milliliters from each donor. The germline CDR1 and CDR2 sequences are MGHDK and SYGVNS. V lost 2 bases to trimming and J lost 5 bases; unmatched junction nucleotides: 8. The CDR3 covers 15 residues. Then a second PCR, running about 6 to 12 cycles, was carried out with a sample-barcoded 5' primer and a J-beta primer mix. A template-switch adaptor with 12 random nucleotides tagged each cDNA molecule. TCRdb processed the 5' RACE reads anew with MiXCR; each CDR3 protein has one entry. This sample has about 1.4 million distinct CDR3 sequences, with almost 60% found just once.

The sequencing sample was made of blood. The sequence derives from a man aged 18 to 29 in good health. The chain combines TRBV25-1 with TRBJ2-7; 8 nucleotides match TRBD1. The CDR3 reads CASSERWEQGDEQYF. For the CDR3, the DNA is TGTGCCAGCAGTGAACGTTGGGAACAGGGGGACGAGCAGTACTTC.